In its sample, the clone carrying this T cell receptor (beta chain) was seen a few times. What it binds is unknown. TCRdb's table, derived via immunoSEQ multiplex PCR, lists solely in-frame clones and lacks some. Here the sample spans approximately 140,000 clones, about 90% being singletons. This record belongs to a study of T cell responses to AZD1222 COVID-19 vaccine. Germline V gene sequence: CDR1 MNHEY, CDR2 SMNVEV (reference sequence). Trimming removed 9 bases from V and 14 bases from J, with 16 bases in between. The CDR3 contains 10 residues. Findings and caveats of the study: Clonal diversity may have been underestimated in mostly white British donors.

The source is an adult in good health. The input for sequencing was peripheral blood, taken on day 0 of AZD1222 vaccination. V and J are TRBV27 and TRBJ1-1; D possibly corresponds to TRBD1 (5 bases). CDR3 amino acids: CARKDKEGFF. CDR3 in DNA: TGTGCCAGGAAGGACAAAGAGGGGTTCTTT.